This T cell receptor (beta chain) was identified in a study of circulating and synovial CD4+ cells in juvenile arthritis (dated by TCRdb to 2013 to 2016). Broadly, across the study: Within each patient, the study compared the TCRbeta CDR3 repertoires of three groups: circulating HLA-DR+ CD4 T cells, bulk blood CD4 T cells, and synovial CD4 T cells. The goal of the repertoire sequencing was to confirm that synovial clonotypes were enriched in a circulating synovial-like CD4 T cell subset. What the authors observed across the whole study: Overlap with synovium increased with sequencing depth, so measured shared-clonotype fractions likely underestimated the full repertoire overlap. Synovial and circulating pathogenic-like lymphocyte repertoires were less diverse than bulk blood CD4 repertoires, and some CPL samples were as oligoclonal as synovium. Circulating pathogenic-like lymphocytes clustered together with synovial T cells and shared a substantially larger fraction of CDR3 sequences with synovium than bulk blood did. Because CPL samples and bulk blood CD4 samples differed in T cell genome counts by at least an order of magnitude, sample-size effects were addressed. No difference between circulating pathogenic-like lymphocytes and bulk blood T cells was detected by traditional Vbeta family usage analysis.

V drops 4 bases and J drops 1 base, leaving 9 bases in between. Per the germline V gene, SGHDT is the CDR1 and YYEEEE is the CDR2. From its cysteine to its phenylalanine, the CDR3 spans 14 amino acids. The CDR3 DNA has 42 bases and is translated from base 1. Library preparation was by the immunoSEQ multiplex PCR assay. An external provider performed TCRbeta CDR3 sequencing as a commercial service. For the original study's pipeline: Productive nucleotide sequences and amino acid sequences obtained through in silico translation were used in the analyses. Diversity was quantified by Renyi entropy over a range of alpha values, with sample size equalised by taking the median of 200 repeated subsamples. Pairwise repertoire distance was calculated as one minus the Chao-modified Jaccard index to correct for under-sampling and was used for clustering. Frequency-weighted overlap with synovial clonotypes was computed at 200 sample sizes with 200 draws without replacement at each size, and the value at the size of the smaller sample was reported. TCRdb limited this immuneACCESS table to in-frame rearrangements with V and J called. A share of clones is missing; checked studies link under half to unresolved V genes, and the rest is unexplained. V, J and clone size are taken as reported in that table, and D and trimming were inferred from the DNA itself. The sample profile shows about 39,000 clones; approximately 96% of them were found once. The ten largest clones add up to around 0.7% of the sample.

Donors of the sequenced samples were patients with active juvenile idiopathic arthritis. Sorting was carried out immediately after cells were thawed, and dead cells were excluded with Live/Dead Fixable Near-IR Stain. As for this clone: No antigen is known for it. No base quality values were provided; no much bigger clone lies one nucleotide off.

This TCR was recovered from a human donor with juvenile idiopathic arthritis. The V gene is TRBV5-6 and the J gene is TRBJ1-3, and perhaps TRBD1 as D gene, on 5 matching bases. Material: CD4+ T cells from blood. The DNA is as follows: TGTGCCAGCAGCATCCAGGGTTCTGGAAACACCATATATTTT. Its protein is CASSIQGSGNTIYF. The variable domain in full, with residues beyond the CDR3 obtained from the reference TRBV5-6 and TRBJ1-3 genes, is DAGVTQSPTHLIKTRGQQVTLRCSPKSGHDTVSWYQQALGQGPQFIFQYYEEEERQRGNFPDRFSGHQFPNYSSELNVNALLLGDSALYLCASSIQGSGNTIYFGEGSWLTVV.